This TCR beta chain was sequenced during a study of blood T cell repertoires in COVID-19. Study background: COVID-19 samples, acute and convalescent, were from the United States, Italy and Spain.

The germline V gene encodes CDR1 GTSNPN and CDR2 SVGIG (reference sequence). The CDR3 contains 16 residues. With 3 bases clipped from V and 5 bases from J, the junction kept 15 bases outside the gene matches. Measured with immunoSEQ multiplex PCR; TCRdb has only the in-frame clones, and not every one. The repertoire has about 98,000 clones, 80% to 85% of them found once; the top ten carry around 4.1%. This clone has a single count. This chain joins TRBV30 and TRBJ2-7, with 8 positions matching TRBD1. Sequencing input: peripheral blood. The clonotype originates from a man aged 55 to 70 with acute or convalescent COVID-19. CDR3 region: CAWRDRARTGSHEQYF. CDR3 DNA sequence: TGTGCCTGGAGGGATCGAGCGAGGACAGGGAGTCACGAGCAGTACTTC.